The 3 T cell receptor beta chains in this list originate from one sample, sequenced in a study of shared clonotypes between healthy human individuals. The naive CD8 population came from CD45RO-negative cells selected for CCR7, without terminally differentiated effector memory CD45RA+ cells. Generated by immunoSEQ multiplex PCR, the TCRdb table keeps only in-frame clones and is missing some. The data hold about 550,000 clones, with just under 97% observed a single time. Source material: naive CD8+ T cells sorted from blood. Receptor source: a woman in her 30s in good health.

The chain has TRBV27 and TRBJ1-2, with D uncertain. Germline CDR1 is MNHEY and CDR2 is SMNVEV (reference sequence). The CDR3 is made up of 14 amino acids. V lost 0 bases, J lost 4 bases, and 9 bases lay in between. The CDR3 nucleotides are TGTGCCAGCAGTTTATCTCCGGGAAGCTATGGCTACACCTTC. This gives the protein CASSLSPGSYGYTF.

The CDR3 is CSVDKGDEQYF. The CDR3 DNA sequence: TGCAGCGTTGACAAGGGGGACGAGCAGTACTTC. The V and J genes are TRBV29-1 and TRBJ2-7, with a tentative D call TRBD1 (6 bases). The CDR3 spans 11 residues. The germline V gene has CDR1 SQVTM and CDR2 ANQGSEA. V gave up 3 bases and J gave up 5 bases, with 8 bases separating them.

The V and J genes are TRBV19 and TRBJ2-7; D may be TRBD1 (6 bases). V gave up 8 bases and J gave up 4 bases, with 9 bases separating them. The CDR3 totals 11 residues. CDR1 LNHDA and CDR2 SQIVND come from the germline V gene (reference sequence). CDR3 in amino acids: CASGQSYEQYF. The CDR3 DNA is TGTGCCAGTGGACAGTCTTACGAGCAGTACTTC. The full variable domain, its missing parts supplied by reference TRBV19 and TRBJ2-7, is DGGITQSPKYLFRKEGQNVTLSCEQNLNHDAMYWYRQDPGQGLRLIYYSQIVNDFQKGDIAEGYSVSREKKESFPLTVTSAQKNPTAFYLCASGQSYEQYFGPGTRLTVT.